The rows below give T cell receptor beta chains drawn from one sample of a study of cytomegalovirus exposure and HLA in healthy donors. Profiled with immunoSEQ multiplex PCR; TCRdb holds only in-frame clones, not every one. Found here are over 100,000 clones, 70% to 80% of them singletons; the top ten hold 2.5% to 3%. The sequenced sample consisted of PBMCs. Source of these receptors: a woman under 30 in good health and CMV-seropositive. Each CDR3 is given with its conserved first and last residue. Each record gives: D gene, V gene, clone size, J gene, CDR3 DNA, CDR3 protein. D genes are given only for firm matches. Rows give clone size only sometimes, using once, few, many, or a class for an expanded clone.

D: TRBD2; V: TRBV6-6; size: .; J: TRBJ2-5; DNA: TGTGCCAGCAGTTCAACTAGCGGGAGTGGGGGGACCCAGTACTTC; CDR3: CASSSTSGSGGTQYF
D: .; V: TRBV7-9; size: .; J: TRBJ1-2; DNA: TGTGCCAGCAGCTTAGGGGGCGGAAACTATGGCTACACCTTC; CDR3: CASSLGGGNYGYTF
D: TRBD2; V: TRBV5-4; size: .; J: TRBJ2-1; DNA: TGTGCCAGCAGCTTGATAGCGGGAGGCCACAATGAGCAGTTCTTC; CDR3: CASSLIAGGHNEQFF
D: TRBD1; V: TRBV18; size: few; J: TRBJ1-5; DNA: TGTGCCAGCTCACGACGACAGGGGAGGATTAGCAATCAGCCCCAGCATTTT; CDR3: CASSRRQGRISNQPQHF
D: .; V: TRBV11-3; size: .; J: TRBJ2-2; DNA: TGTGCCAGCAGCTTACTCCGGGACACCGGGGAGCTGTTTTTT; CDR3: CASSLLRDTGELFF
D: TRBD2; V: TRBV2; size: .; J: TRBJ2-7; DNA: TGTGCCAGCATGGAGCGGGGGCCCTCCTACGAGCAGTACTTC; CDR3: CASMERGPSYEQYF
D: TRBD2; V: TRBV4-2; size: .; J: TRBJ2-7; DNA: TGTGCCAGCAGCCAAGATCTAACTAGCGGGAGGTCACCCTACGAGCAGTACTTC; CDR3: CASSQDLTSGRSPYEQYF
D: TRBD2; V: TRBV6-1; size: once; J: TRBJ2-7; DNA: TGTGCCAGCAGTGAACCCGGGAGGGCCGGTGAGCAGTACTTC; CDR3: CASSEPGRAGEQYF
D: TRBD2; V: TRBV5-1; size: .; J: TRBJ2-5; DNA: TGCGCCAGCAGCTTGGAAGCGGGAGGGCTGGAGACCCAGTACTTC; CDR3: CASSLEAGGLETQYF
D: TRBD2; V: TRBV30; size: few; J: TRBJ2-7; DNA: TGTGCCTGGAGTGTTTTCGGGGGGAGTGACGAGCAGTACTTC; CDR3: CAWSVFGGSDEQYF
D: .; V: TRBV6-1; size: .; J: TRBJ2-5; DNA: TGTGCCAGCAGCAGAAGCGGAACGGGCGAGACCCAGTACTTC; CDR3: CASSRSGTGETQYF
D: .; V: TRBV6-5; size: few; J: TRBJ1-1; DNA: TGTGCCAGCAGTACCTCGACTGCTGGAGCTTTCTTT; CDR3: CASSTSTAGAFF
D: .; V: TRBV5-6; size: .; J: TRBJ2-1; DNA: TGTGCCAGCAGCCAAACGTCGCTAGACAATGAGCAGTTCTTC; CDR3: CASSQTSLDNEQFF
D: TRBD2; V: TRBV5-1; size: .; J: TRBJ2-5; DNA: TGCGCCAGCAGCAGCGGGACTCTAGGGGAGACCCAGTACTTC; CDR3: CASSSGTLGETQYF
D: .; V: TRBV6-5; size: .; J: TRBJ1-2; DNA: TGTGCCAGCAGTTACTCGGTGGGCAGCTATGGCTACACCTTC; CDR3: CASSYSVGSYGYTF
D: TRBD1; V: TRBV6-1; size: .; J: TRBJ1-1; DNA: TGTGCCAGCGGGGGACAGGGAAAAGGAACTGAAGCTTTCTTT; CDR3: CASGGQGKGTEAFF
D: TRBD1; V: TRBV6-1; size: .; J: TRBJ2-7; DNA: TGTGCCAGCAGTGAAGCAGGGACAGGGGTTTACGAGCAGTACTTC; CDR3: CASSEAGTGVYEQYF
D: TRBD1; V: TRBV7-9; size: .; J: TRBJ1-2; DNA: TGTGCCAGCAGCTTAGTGGGACAGGGAGATGGCTACACCTTC; CDR3: CASSLVGQGDGYTF
D: .; V: TRBV11-2; size: .; J: TRBJ2-7; DNA: TGTGCCAGCAGCTTGGACAGTTTATCCTACGAGCAGTACTTC; CDR3: CASSLDSLSYEQYF
D: TRBD1; V: TRBV5-1; size: .; J: TRBJ2-7; DNA: TGCGCCAGCAGCCCCGGGGGGACAGGGTCCTACGAGCAGTACTTC; CDR3: CASSPGGTGSYEQYF
D: TRBD1; V: TRBV5-4; size: .; J: TRBJ2-7; DNA: TGTGCCAGCAGCTTGCGATCGACAGGGCCCGAGCAGTACTTC; CDR3: CASSLRSTGPEQYF
D: TRBD2; V: TRBV5-1; size: .; J: TRBJ2-7; DNA: TGCGCCAGCAGCTTCCTAGCGGGCTCCTCCTACGAGCAGTACTTC; CDR3: CASSFLAGSSYEQYF
D: .; V: TRBV19; size: .; J: TRBJ1-4; DNA: TGTGCCAGTAGTATATCTACAACTAATGAAAAACTGTTTTTT; CDR3: CASSISTTNEKLFF
D: .; V: TRBV14; size: few; J: TRBJ2-7; DNA: TGTGCCAGCAGCCAAGATCCGGGGGACGAGCAGTACTTC; CDR3: CASSQDPGDEQYF
D: .; V: TRBV15; size: .; J: TRBJ2-5; DNA: TGTGCCACCAGCCCACTAAGATCGGGGACCCAGTACTTC; CDR3: CATSPLRSGTQYF
D: .; V: TRBV5-4; size: .; J: TRBJ1-1; DNA: TGTGCCAGCAGCTTGGCCCCGGGGATGAACACTGAAGCTTTCTTT; CDR3: CASSLAPGMNTEAFF
D: .; V: TRBV6-1; size: .; J: TRBJ2-7; DNA: TGTGCCAGCAGCCGGGACATCTCCTACGAGCAGTACTTC; CDR3: CASSRDISYEQYF
D: TRBD1; V: TRBV11-3; size: .; J: TRBJ2-3; DNA: TGTGCCAGCAGCCGTCCGACAGGGTTCCGCACAGATACGCAGTATTTT; CDR3: CASSRPTGFRTDTQYF
D: .; V: TRBV27; size: .; J: TRBJ2-5; DNA: TGTGCCAGCCGCGGGGTCCAAGAGACCCAGTACTTC; CDR3: CASRGVQETQYF
D: TRBD2; V: TRBV2; size: .; J: TRBJ2-3; DNA: TGTGCCAGCGCTAAGACTAGCGGGAGACCAGATACGCAGTATTTT; CDR3: CASAKTSGRPDTQYF
D: .; V: TRBV18; size: .; J: TRBJ2-5; DNA: TGTGCCAGCTCACCACGGCGGGAAGAGACCCAGTACTTC; CDR3: CASSPRREETQYF
D: .; V: TRBV28; size: .; J: TRBJ2-5; DNA: TGTGCCAGCAGTTTAAGGTTCGGCGGAAAGACCCAGTACTTC; CDR3: CASSLRFGGKTQYF
D: .; V: TRBV6-5; size: .; J: TRBJ1-5; DNA: TGTGCCAGCCGCCCATTGGGGGGAGGCAATCAGCCCCAGCATTTT; CDR3: CASRPLGGGNQPQHF
D: .; V: TRBV9; size: few; J: TRBJ2-1; DNA: TGTGCCAGCAGCGTCAGACTAGGGGATGGGGAGCAGTTCTTC; CDR3: CASSVRLGDGEQFF